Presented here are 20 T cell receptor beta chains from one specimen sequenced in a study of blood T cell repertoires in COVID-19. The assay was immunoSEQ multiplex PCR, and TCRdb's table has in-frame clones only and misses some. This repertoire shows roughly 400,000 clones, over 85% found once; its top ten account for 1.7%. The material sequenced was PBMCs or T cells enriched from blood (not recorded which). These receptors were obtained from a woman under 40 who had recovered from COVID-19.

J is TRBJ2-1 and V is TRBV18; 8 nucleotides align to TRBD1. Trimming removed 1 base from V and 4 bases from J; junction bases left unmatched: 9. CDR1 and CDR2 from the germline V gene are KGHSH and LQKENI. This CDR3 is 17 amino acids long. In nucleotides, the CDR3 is TGTGCCAGCTCACCACTCGTTGTCAGGGGGCATTACAATGAGCAGTTCTTC. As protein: CASSPLVVRGHYNEQFF.

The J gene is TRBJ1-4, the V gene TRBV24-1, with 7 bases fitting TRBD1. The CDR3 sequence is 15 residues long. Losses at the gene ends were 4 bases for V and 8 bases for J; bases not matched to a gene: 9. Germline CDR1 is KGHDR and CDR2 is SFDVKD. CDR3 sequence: CATSETTGLGEKLFF. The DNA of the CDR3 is TGTGCCACCAGTGAAACGACAGGGTTGGGCGAAAAACTGTTTTTT.

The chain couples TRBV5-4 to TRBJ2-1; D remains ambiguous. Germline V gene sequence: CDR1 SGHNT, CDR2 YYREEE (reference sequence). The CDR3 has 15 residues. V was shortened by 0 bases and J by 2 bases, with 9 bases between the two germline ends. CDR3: CASSLALTTYNEQFF. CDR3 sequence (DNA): TGTGCCAGCAGCTTGGCCTTGACAACCTACAATGAGCAGTTCTTC.

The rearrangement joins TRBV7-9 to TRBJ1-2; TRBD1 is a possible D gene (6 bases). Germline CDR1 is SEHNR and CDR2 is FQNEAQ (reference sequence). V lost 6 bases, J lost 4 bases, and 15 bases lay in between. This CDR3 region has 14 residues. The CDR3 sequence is CASSLAGVTYGYTF. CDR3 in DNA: TGTGCCAGCAGTCTCGCAGGGGTTACCTATGGCTACACCTTC.

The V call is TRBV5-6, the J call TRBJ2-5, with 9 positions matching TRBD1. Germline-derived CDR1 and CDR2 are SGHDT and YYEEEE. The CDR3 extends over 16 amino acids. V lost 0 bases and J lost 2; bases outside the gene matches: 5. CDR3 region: CASSLEGTGRQETQYF. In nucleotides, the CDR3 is TGTGCCAGCAGCTTGGAGGGGACAGGGAGACAAGAGACCCAGTACTTC.

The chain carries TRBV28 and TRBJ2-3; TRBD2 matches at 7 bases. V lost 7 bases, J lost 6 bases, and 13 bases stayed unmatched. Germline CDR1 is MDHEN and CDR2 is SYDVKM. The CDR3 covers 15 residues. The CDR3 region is CASINSGVAGDTQYF. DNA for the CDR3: TGTGCCAGCATTAACTCCGGAGTAGCGGGCGATACGCAGTATTTT.

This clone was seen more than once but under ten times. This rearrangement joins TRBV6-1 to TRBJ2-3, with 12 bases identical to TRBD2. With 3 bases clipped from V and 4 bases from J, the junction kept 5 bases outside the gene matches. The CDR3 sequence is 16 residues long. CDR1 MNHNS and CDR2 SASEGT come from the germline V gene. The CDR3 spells CASSEKLAGGSDTQYF. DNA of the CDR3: TGTGCCAGCAGTGAGAAACTAGCGGGAGGTTCAGATACGCAGTATTTT.

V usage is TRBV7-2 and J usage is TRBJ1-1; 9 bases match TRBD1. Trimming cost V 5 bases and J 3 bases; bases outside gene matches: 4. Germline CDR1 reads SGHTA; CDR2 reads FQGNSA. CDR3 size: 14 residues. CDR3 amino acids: CASSIGTGYTEAFF. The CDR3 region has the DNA TGTGCCAGCAGCATCGGGACAGGGTACACTGAAGCTTTCTTT.

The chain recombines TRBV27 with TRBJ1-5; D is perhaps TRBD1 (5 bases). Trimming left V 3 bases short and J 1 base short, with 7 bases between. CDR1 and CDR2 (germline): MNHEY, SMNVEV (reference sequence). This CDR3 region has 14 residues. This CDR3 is CASSLGRSNQPQHF. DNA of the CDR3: TGTGCCAGCAGTTTGGGGCGGAGCAATCAGCCCCAGCATTTT.

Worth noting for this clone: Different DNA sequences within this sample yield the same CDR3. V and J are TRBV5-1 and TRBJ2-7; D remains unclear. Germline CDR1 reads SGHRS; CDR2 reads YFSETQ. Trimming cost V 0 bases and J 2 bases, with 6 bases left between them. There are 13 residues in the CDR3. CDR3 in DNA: TGCGCCAGCAGCTTGGACAGAACCTACGAGCAGTACTTC. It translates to CASSLDRTYEQYF.

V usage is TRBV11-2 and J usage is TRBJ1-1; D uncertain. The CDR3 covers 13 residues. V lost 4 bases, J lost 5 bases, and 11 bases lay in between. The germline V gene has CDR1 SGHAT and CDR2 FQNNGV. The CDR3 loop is CASSYPGRTEAFF. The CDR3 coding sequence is TGTGCCAGCAGCTACCCGGGAAGGACTGAAGCTTTCTTT.

The DNA for the CDR3 is TGTGCCAGCAGCTCACAAACGGGGACCCTCCACTTT. Protein: CASSSQTGTLHF. The J gene is TRBJ1-6, the V gene TRBV7-2; no clear D gene. V was trimmed by 4 bases and J by 14 bases, leaving 12 bases between them. Germline V gives CDR1 SGHTA, CDR2 FQGNSA. This CDR3 contains 12 residues.

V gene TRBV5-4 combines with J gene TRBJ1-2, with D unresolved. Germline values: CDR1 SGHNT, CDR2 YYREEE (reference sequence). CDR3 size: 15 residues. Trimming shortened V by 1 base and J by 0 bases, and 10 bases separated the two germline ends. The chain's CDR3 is CASSLPEVTNYGYTF. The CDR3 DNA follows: TGTGCCAGCAGCTTGCCAGAAGTAACTAACTATGGCTACACCTTC. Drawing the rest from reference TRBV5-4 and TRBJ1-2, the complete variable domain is ETGVTQSPTHLIKTRGQQVTLRCSSQSGHNTVSWYQQALGQGPQFIFQYYREEENGRGNFPPRFSGLQFPNYSSELNVNALELDDSALYLCASSLPEVTNYGYTFGSGTRLTVV.

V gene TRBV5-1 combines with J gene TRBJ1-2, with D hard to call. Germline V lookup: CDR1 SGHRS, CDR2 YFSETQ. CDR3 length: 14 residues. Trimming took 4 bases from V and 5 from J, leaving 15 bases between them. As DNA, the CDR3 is TGCGCCAGCAGCCCGACGGGTACGAGGTATGGCTACACCTTC. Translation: CASSPTGTRYGYTF.

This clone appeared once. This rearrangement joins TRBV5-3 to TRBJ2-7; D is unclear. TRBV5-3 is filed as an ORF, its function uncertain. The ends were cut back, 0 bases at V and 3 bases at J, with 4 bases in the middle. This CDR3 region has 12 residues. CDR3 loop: CARSLALYEQYF. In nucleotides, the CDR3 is TGTGCCAGAAGCTTGGCCCTCTACGAGCAGTACTTC.

Written as DNA, the CDR3 is TGTGCCAGCAGTTTATTCCGGAGGAGTAATGAAAAACTGTTTTTT. Protein sequence: CASSLFRRSNEKLFF. This chain uses TRBV27 with TRBJ1-4; the D is unclear. Trimming cost V 1 base and J 4 bases, with 10 bases left between them. The CDR3 totals 15 residues. Germline V gives CDR1 MNHEY, CDR2 SMNVEV (reference sequence).

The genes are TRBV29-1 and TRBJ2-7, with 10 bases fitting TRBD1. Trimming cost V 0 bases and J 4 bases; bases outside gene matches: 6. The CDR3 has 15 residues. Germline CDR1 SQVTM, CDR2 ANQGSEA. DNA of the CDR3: TGCAGCGTTGAAGAGTGGACAGGGGGGGTTTACGAGCAGTACTTC. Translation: CSVEEWTGGVYEQYF.

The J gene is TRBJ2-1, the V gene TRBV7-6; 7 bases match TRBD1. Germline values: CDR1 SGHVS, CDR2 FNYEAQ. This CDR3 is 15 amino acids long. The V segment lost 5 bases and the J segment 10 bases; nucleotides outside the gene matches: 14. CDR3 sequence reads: CASSDRTGSHAEQFF. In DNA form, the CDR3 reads TGTGCCAGCAGCGACCGGACAGGTTCCCATGCGGAGCAGTTCTTC.

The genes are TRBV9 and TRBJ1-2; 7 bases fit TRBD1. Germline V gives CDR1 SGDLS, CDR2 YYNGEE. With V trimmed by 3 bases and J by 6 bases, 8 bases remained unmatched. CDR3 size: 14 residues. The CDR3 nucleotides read TGTGCCAGCAGCGCAGTCGGGACAGCTAATGGCTACACCTTC. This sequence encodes CASSAVGTANGYTF. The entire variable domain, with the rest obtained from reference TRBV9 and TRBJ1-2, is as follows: DSGVTQTPKHLITATGQRVTLRCSPRSGDLSVYWYQQSLDQGLQFLIQYYNGEERAKGNILERFSAQQFPDLHSELNLSSLELGDSALYFCASSAVGTANGYTFGSGTRLTVV.

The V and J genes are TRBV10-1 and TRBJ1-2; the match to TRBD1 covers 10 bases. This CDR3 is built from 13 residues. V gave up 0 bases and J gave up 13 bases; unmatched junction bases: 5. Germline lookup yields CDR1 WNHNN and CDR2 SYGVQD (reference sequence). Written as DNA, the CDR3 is TGCGCCAGCAGTGAGTCGGGGACAGGGGACCTCACCTTC. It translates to CASSESGTGDLTF.